This entry features one T cell receptor (beta chain) sequence. What it binds is not known. The amount of total RNA extracted per sample was at least 5.5 micrograms. Primers used in a second PCR of roughly 6 to 11 cycles were a sample-barcoded 5' primer and a J-beta primer mix. TCRdb fed the 5' RACE reads into MiXCR, producing one record per CDR3 protein. The sample has 1,500,000 or so distinct CDR3 sequences; 35% to 45% are singletons. These data come from a study of blood T cells in healthy people across ages. This CDR3 comprises 12 residues. Germline V gene lookup returns CDR1 SGHTA and CDR2 FQGNSA. Trimming took 3 bases from V and 9 from J, leaving 6 bases between them. Notes on the study in general: Greater diversity and more naive CD4+ cells were seen in long-lived donors than in aged donors.

What was sequenced was blood. This sequence originates from a young woman in good health. This chain joins TRBV7-2 and TRBJ1-6; D gene uncertain. In DNA, the CDR3 is TGTGCCAGCAGCTTCAATTCTTCACCCCTCCACTTT. Residues: CASSFNSSPLHF. Supplemented by reference TRBV7-2 and TRBJ1-6, the full variable domain reads GAGVSQSPSNKVTEKGKDVELRCDPISGHTALYWYRQSLGQGLEFLIYFQGNSAPDKSGLPSDRFSAERTGGSVSTLTIQRTQQEDSAVYLCASSFNSSPLHFGNGTRLTVT.